A single sample is the source of the 27 T cell receptor beta chains below, sequenced in a study of Ad26.COV2.S vaccination and SARS-CoV-2 variants. The sample's treatment: about 20 received Ad26.COV2.S at low or high dose, single or two shots; 5 received placebo; per-sample allocation not given. The samples date from day 63 after the first vaccine or placebo injection. Assay: immunoSEQ multiplex PCR; the TCRdb copy retains only in-frame clones and omits some. Of more than 300,000 clones detected, approximately 86% appear once; the ten largest clones hold approximately 2%. The sequencing here drew on peripheral blood, taken in a trial of Ad26.COV2.S vaccine versus placebo. Every receptor here comes from a person aged 18-65 years who received the Ad26.COV2.S COVID-19 vaccine or a placebo.

This chain uses TRBV5-5 with TRBJ1-3, with 8 nucleotides matching TRBD1. The CDR3 runs to 15 residues. CDR1 is SGHKS and CDR2 is YYEKEE in the germline V gene (reference sequence). With 3 bases clipped from V and 0 bases from J, the junction kept 2 bases outside the gene matches. CDR3 amino acids: CASSWTGPSGNTIYF. The CDR3 coding sequence is TGTGCCAGCAGCTGGACAGGGCCCTCTGGAAACACCATATATTTT.

V gene TRBV7-2 combines with J gene TRBJ1-5, with 10 nucleotides matching TRBD1. The CDR3 totals 15 residues. Germline CDR1 reads SGHTA; CDR2 reads FQGNSA. V was clipped by 5 bases and J by 7 bases; unmatched bases: 8. Here the CDR3 reads CASSQRTGGKQPQHF. DNA for the CDR3: TGTGCCAGCAGCCAAAGGACAGGGGGGAAGCAGCCCCAGCATTTT.

The rearrangement uses TRBV13 and TRBJ1-1; 7 bases are shared with TRBD1. The CDR3 consists of 13 residues. V shed 3 bases and J 4 bases; nucleotides not matched to a gene: 2. Per the germline V gene, CDR1 is PRHDT and CDR2 is FYEKMQ (reference sequence). The CDR3 here is CASSFYRGTEAFF. DNA of the CDR3: TGTGCCAGCAGCTTCTACAGGGGCACTGAAGCTTTCTTT. Variable domain in full (rest from reference TRBV13 and TRBJ1-1): AAGVIQSPRHLIKEKRETATLKCYPIPRHDTVYWYQQGPGQDPQFLISFYEKMQSDKGSIPDRFSAQQFSDYHSELNMSSLELGDSALYFCASSFYRGTEAFFGQGTRLTVV.

The chain joins TRBV7-9 to TRBJ2-7; 7 nucleotides match TRBD1. CDR1 is SEHNR and CDR2 is FQNEAQ in the germline V gene (reference sequence). The CDR3 has 14 residues. The ends lost 1 base at V and 10 bases at J; junction bases unmatched: 10. This CDR3 reads CASSLGVSDREQYF. For the CDR3, the DNA is TGTGCCAGCAGCTTAGGAGTGTCCGACAGGGAACAGTACTTC.

About this clone itself: This specimen includes other DNA sequences encoding the same CDR3. V and J are TRBV12-3 or TRBV12-4 and TRBJ1-2; D unresolved. V was shortened by 1 base and J by 8 bases, with 8 bases between the two germline ends. The CDR3 is made up of 12 amino acids. CDR3 bases: TGTGCCAGCAGTTTAGAAGGTTACGGCTACACCTTC. Translation: CASSLEGYGYTF.

The chain recombines TRBV21-1 with TRBJ1-1; the table's D call, TRBD1, has no DNA check behind it. TRBV21-1 has pseudogene status. The CDR3 contains 18 residues. CDR3 loop: CASSTYPPGIGQDTEAFF. The DNA for the CDR3 is TGTGCCAGCAGCACATACCCTCCAGGGATAGGGCAAGACACTGAAGCTTTCTTT.

The rearrangement links TRBV14 to TRBJ2-7; TRBD1 agrees at 11 bases. The CDR3 extends over 13 amino acids. Trimming took 5 bases from V and 6 from J; bases not matched to a gene: 3. The V gene's germline CDR1 is SGHDN and CDR2 FVKESK. In DNA form, the CDR3 reads TGTGCCAGCAGCAAAGGGACAGGGGGCGAGCAGTACTTC. This codes for CASSKGTGGEQYF. Using reference TRBV14 and TRBJ2-7 for the parts outside the CDR3, the full variable domain is EAGVTQFPSHSVIEKGQTVTLRCDPISGHDNLYWYRRVMGKEIKFLLHFVKESKQDESGMPNNRFLAERTGGTYSTLKVQPAELEDSGVYFCASSKGTGGEQYFGPGTRLTVT.

The J gene is TRBJ2-7, the V gene TRBV6-5; D is ambiguous. The CDR3 runs to 13 residues. Trimming took off 4 bases at V and 2 bases at J, with 9 bases between the two ends. Germline CDR1 is MNHEY and CDR2 is SVGAGI. The CDR3 region is CASSSPGAYEQYF. CDR3 in DNA: TGTGCCAGCAGTTCCCCTGGGGCCTACGAGCAGTACTTC.

This chain connects TRBV6-7 to TRBJ1-5, with no clear D. TRBV6-7 has ORF status, its function being uncertain. V lost 6 bases and J 2 bases, leaving 11 bases between the germline ends. The CDR3 contains 14 residues. The DNA for the CDR3 is TGTGCCAGCAGCCCCCTTTGTGGCAATCAGCCCCAGCATTTT. It is translated as CASSPLCGNQPQHF.

The chain combines TRBV30 with TRBJ1-1, with D perhaps matching TRBD1 (5 bases). V lost 0 bases to trimming and J lost 1 base, with 9 bases between them. Looked up from germline, CDR1 is GTSNPN and CDR2 is SVGIG (reference sequence). CDR3 length: 14 amino acids. CDR3 sequence reads: CAWSVLGANTEAFF. In nucleotides, the CDR3 is TGTGCCTGGAGTGTACTAGGGGCGAACACTGAAGCTTTCTTT. The whole variable domain, remainder taken from reference TRBV30 and TRBJ1-1, is SQTIHQWPATLVQPVGSPLSLECTVEGTSNPNLYWYRQAAGRGLQLLFYSVGIGQISSEVPQNLSASRPQDRQFILSSKKLLLSDSGFYLCAWSVLGANTEAFFGQGTRLTVV.

The V and J genes are TRBV12-2 and TRBJ2-1. TRBV12-2 is termed a pseudogene. The CDR3 length is 14 residues. CDR3 coding DNA: TGTGCAAGTCGCTTAGCGCACTCCTACAATGAGCAGTTCTTC. This translates into CASRLAHSYNEQFF.

The chain carries TRBV19 and TRBJ1-3; no clear D gene. CDR1 is LNHDA and CDR2 is SQIVND in the germline V gene (reference sequence). V was clipped by 3 bases and J by 2 bases, with 8 bases between them. The CDR3 runs to 14 residues. CDR3 sequence (DNA): TGTGCCAGTAGTATTTCGGATCCTGGAAACACCATATATTTT. It is translated as CASSISDPGNTIYF. The full variable domain, rest sourced from reference TRBV19 and TRBJ1-3, is DGGITQSPKYLFRKEGQNVTLSCEQNLNHDAMYWYRQDPGQGLRLIYYSQIVNDFQKGDIAEGYSVSREKKESFPLTVTSAQKNPTAFYLCASSISDPGNTIYFGEGSWLTVV.

The rearrangement uses TRBV12-3 or TRBV12-4 and TRBJ2-7; no reliable D call. V was cut by 6 bases and J by 6 bases, with 15 bases left in between. This CDR3 region has 13 residues. DNA of the CDR3: TGTGCCAGCAGCTCCTGGGGATCCGGCGAGCAGTACTTC. Its translation is CASSSWGSGEQYF.

V and J are TRBV7-8 and TRBJ2-1; 12 bases map to TRBD1. CDR1 is SGHVS, CDR2 FQNEAQ, per germline. This CDR3 has 14 amino acids. V trimming: 5 bases; J trimming: 8 bases; junction bases outside the gene matches: 4. The CDR3 DNA reads TGTGCCAGCAGCCGATGGGACAGGGGGCATGAGCAGTTCTTC. Residues: CASSRWDRGHEQFF.

DNA for the CDR3: TGCAGCGTTGGTAAAAACCTGCACTACGAGCAGTACTTC. This translates into CSVGKNLHYEQYF. The chain carries TRBV29-1 and TRBJ2-7; no reliable D call. The CDR3 is 13 amino acids. The V and J ends lost 4 bases and 3 bases respectively, with 13 bases between them. CDR1 and CDR2 from the germline V gene are SQVTM and ANQGSEA.

The J gene is TRBJ2-1, the V gene TRBV18, with D maybe TRBD1 (6 bases). Per germline, CDR1 KGHSH and CDR2 LQKENI. V lost 2 bases and J lost 6, with 14 bases in between. The CDR3 runs to 15 residues. The CDR3 DNA sequence: TGTGCCAGCTCACCAATCATAGCCAGGGGCAATGAGCAGTTCTTC. The encoded protein is CASSPIIARGNEQFF. The full variable domain, its missing parts supplied by reference TRBV18 and TRBJ2-1, is NAGVMQNPRHLVRRRGQEARLRCSPMKGHSHVYWYRQLPEEGLKFMVYLQKENIIDESGMPKERFSAEFPKEGPSILRIQQVVRGDSAAYFCASSPIIARGNEQFFGPGTRLTVL.

The gene calls are TRBV10-3 and TRBJ2-2; weak D call: TRBD1 (6 bases). CDR3 length: 17 amino acids. V gave up 2 bases and J gave up 1 base, with 14 bases separating them. The germline gives CDR1 ENHRY, CDR2 SYGVKD. DNA for the CDR3: TGTGCCATCAGTGAGAAATTTGGGACAAAGAACACCGGGGAGCTGTTTTTT. The encoded protein is CAISEKFGTKNTGELFF.

V usage is TRBV4-2 and J usage is TRBJ1-2, with TRBD1 matching 7 bases. The CDR3 consists of 15 residues. Germline V gives CDR1 LGHNA, CDR2 YNFKEQ. V lost 0 bases to trimming and J lost 3 bases; unmatched junction nucleotides: 4. The chain's CDR3 is CASSQDLRGDYGYTF. CDR3 nucleotide sequence: TGTGCCAGCAGCCAAGATCTCAGGGGGGACTATGGCTACACCTTC.

This chain uses TRBV19 with TRBJ1-6; D unresolved. Trimming took 3 bases from V and 8 from J, leaving 11 bases between them. CDR3 length equals 14 residues. Germline V CDR1 and CDR2: LNHDA, SQIVND (reference sequence). The DNA of the CDR3 is TGTGCCAGTAGTATCCCCGGTATTGATTCACCCCTCCACTTT. Its protein product is CASSIPGIDSPLHF.

This clone was detected only once. The chain employs TRBV19 and TRBJ1-1, with D possibly being TRBD1 (5 bases). The CDR3 covers 16 residues. Trimming cost V 6 bases and J 0 bases, with 17 bases left between them. Germline V gives CDR1 LNHDA, CDR2 SQIVND (reference sequence). CDR3: CASSRRRGLMNTEAFF. DNA of the CDR3: TGTGCCAGTAGCCGACGACGGGGACTGATGAACACTGAAGCTTTCTTT. The full variable domain, completed using reference TRBV19 and TRBJ1-1, is DGGITQSPKYLFRKEGQNVTLSCEQNLNHDAMYWYRQDPGQGLRLIYYSQIVNDFQKGDIAEGYSVSREKKESFPLTVTSAQKNPTAFYLCASSRRRGLMNTEAFFGQGTRLTVV.

This chain links TRBV15 with TRBJ2-2, with 9 bases that match TRBD1. V lost 1 base and J lost 4; bases outside the gene matches: 10. CDR1 LNHNV and CDR2 YYDKDF come from the germline V gene (reference sequence). The CDR3 covers 18 residues. CDR3: CATSRALRRDRATGELFF. CDR3 nucleotides: TGTGCCACCAGCAGAGCCCTCCGCCGGGACAGGGCCACCGGGGAGCTGTTTTTT.

The chain uses TRBV3-1 (or the pseudogene TRBV3-2) and TRBJ1-2; D uncertain. V shed 0 bases and J shed 8 bases, with 13 bases lying between them. Germline CDR1 and CDR2: LGHDT and YNNKEL (reference sequence). The CDR3 totals 14 residues. This chain's CDR3 is CASSQEERISGYTF. The DNA of the CDR3 is TGTGCCAGCAGCCAAGAGGAAAGGATTAGCGGCTACACCTTC.

This clone has more than one count but fewer than ten. This chain joins TRBV6-5 and TRBJ1-5, with a tentative D call TRBD1 (5 bases). The CDR3 runs to 13 residues. Germline assignment: CDR1 MNHEY and CDR2 SVGAGI. Trimming removed 4 bases at V and 14 bases at J, with 18 bases between. Here the CDR3 DNA reads TGTGCCAGCAGTTCGATTGTGGGGACTGAGAAGCATTTT. Amino acid sequence: CASSSIVGTEKHF.

This sequence joins TRBV19 and TRBJ1-2; no clear D gene. Trimming pared 3 bases from V and 7 bases from J, leaving 12 bases between. Per germline, CDR1 LNHDA and CDR2 SQIVND (reference sequence). This CDR3 is 13 amino acids long. DNA for the CDR3: TGTGCCAGTAGTATGGACCCGTTAGGTGGCTACACCTTC. Translated, it gives CASSMDPLGGYTF.

This clone has only a few counts. The V call is TRBV6-2 or TRBV6-3, the J call TRBJ1-2; a possible D gene is TRBD1 (6 bases). The germline V gene has CDR1 MNHEY and CDR2 SVGEGT. Trimming shortened V by 2 bases and J by 6 bases, and 10 bases separated the two germline ends. The CDR3 length is 13 residues. The CDR3 protein is CASSYTGSDGYTF. Written as DNA, the CDR3 is TGTGCCAGCAGTTACACAGGGTCAGATGGCTACACCTTC.

The chain has TRBV9 and TRBJ2-3; D gene uncertain. V was trimmed by 0 bases and J by 0 bases, leaving 11 bases between them. From germline, CDR1 is SGDLS and CDR2 YYNGEE. The CDR3 loop spans 16 amino acids. The CDR3: CASSVAIGYSTDTQYF. DNA of the CDR3: TGTGCCAGCAGCGTAGCTATAGGATATAGCACAGATACGCAGTATTTT.

This chain links TRBV30 with TRBJ1-1; D uncertain. Germline assignment: CDR1 GTSNPN and CDR2 SVGIG (reference sequence). This CDR3 spans 13 amino acids. Trimming stripped 0 bases from V and 7 bases from J, with 12 bases between. This chain's CDR3 is CAWSVGVKDEAFF. CDR3 nucleotide sequence: TGTGCCTGGAGTGTTGGTGTCAAGGATGAAGCTTTCTTT.